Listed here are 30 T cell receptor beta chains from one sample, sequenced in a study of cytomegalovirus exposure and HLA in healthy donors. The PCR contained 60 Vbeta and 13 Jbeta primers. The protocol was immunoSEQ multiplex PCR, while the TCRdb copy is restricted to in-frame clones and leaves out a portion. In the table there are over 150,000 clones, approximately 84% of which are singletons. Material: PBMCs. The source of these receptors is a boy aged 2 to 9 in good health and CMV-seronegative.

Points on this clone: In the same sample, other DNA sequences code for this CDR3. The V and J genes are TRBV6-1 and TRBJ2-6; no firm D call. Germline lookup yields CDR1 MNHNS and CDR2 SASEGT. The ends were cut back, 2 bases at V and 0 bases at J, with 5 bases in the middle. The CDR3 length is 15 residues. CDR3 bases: TGTGCCAGCAGTGAACTAAACTCTGGGGCCAACGTCCTGACTTTC. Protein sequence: CASSELNSGANVLTF.

In DNA form, the CDR3 reads TGTGCCAGCAGCGTTTATGACATAGGGGAAACTGAAGCTTTCTTT. Translating it yields CASSVYDIGETEAFF. The rearrangement links TRBV5-6 to TRBJ1-1, with D perhaps matching TRBD1 (5 bases). The germline gives CDR1 SGHDT, CDR2 YYEEEE. The CDR3 is 15 amino acids. Trimming shortened V by 4 bases and J by 5 bases, and 18 bases separated the two germline ends.

This CDR3 reads CASSQRDGGDQPQHF. The CDR3 bases are TGCGCCAGCAGCCAACGAGATGGGGGGGATCAGCCCCAGCATTTT. The rearrangement links TRBV4-1 to TRBJ1-5, with a tentative D call TRBD1 (5 bases). Germline lookup yields CDR1 MGHRA and CDR2 YSYEKL. The CDR3 has 15 residues. The V end was cut by 2 bases, the J end by 5 bases, with 13 bases between.

Here the CDR3 reads CSLRGSGMGNEQFF. CDR3 in DNA: TGCAGCCTCCGTGGTAGCGGGATGGGAAATGAGCAGTTCTTC. The chain couples TRBV29-1 to TRBJ2-1; TRBD2 agrees at 8 bases. The germline CDR1 and CDR2 sequences are SQVTM and ANQGSEA. The CDR3 runs to 14 residues. V lost 8 bases, J lost 7 bases, and 13 bases stayed unmatched.

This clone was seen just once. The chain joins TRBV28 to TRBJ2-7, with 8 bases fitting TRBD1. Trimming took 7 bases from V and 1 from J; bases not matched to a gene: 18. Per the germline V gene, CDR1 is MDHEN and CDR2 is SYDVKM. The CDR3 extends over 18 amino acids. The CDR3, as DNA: TGTGCCAGCACTCGTGGGTTCGGTGGAGACAGGGGATCCTACGAGCAGTACTTC. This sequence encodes CASTRGFGGDRGSYEQYF.

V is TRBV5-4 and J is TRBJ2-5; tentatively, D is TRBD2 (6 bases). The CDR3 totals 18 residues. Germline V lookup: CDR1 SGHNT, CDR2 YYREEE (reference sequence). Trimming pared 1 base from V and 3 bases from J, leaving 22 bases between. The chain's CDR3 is CASSLSPGVLTGEETQYF. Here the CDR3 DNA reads TGTGCCAGCAGCTTGTCACCGGGAGTTCTTACCGGGGAAGAGACCCAGTACTTC.

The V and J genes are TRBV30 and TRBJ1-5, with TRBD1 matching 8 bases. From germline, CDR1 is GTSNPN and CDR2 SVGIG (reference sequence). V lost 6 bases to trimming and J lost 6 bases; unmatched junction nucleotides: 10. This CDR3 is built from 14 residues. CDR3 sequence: CACTPGQVRQPQHF. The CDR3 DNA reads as TGTGCCTGTACGCCGGGACAGGTCCGTCAGCCCCAGCATTTT.

The CDR3 bases are TGTGCCAGCAGTTACTCGGGAGGGGCCACCGGGGAGCTGTTTTTT. Amino acids: CASSYSGGATGELFF. The genes are TRBV6-5 and TRBJ2-2, with TRBD2 matching 7 bases. V lost 0 bases, J lost 4 bases, and 2 bases stayed unmatched. The CDR3 has 15 residues. Germline V gene data show CDR1 as MNHEY and CDR2 as SVGAGI.

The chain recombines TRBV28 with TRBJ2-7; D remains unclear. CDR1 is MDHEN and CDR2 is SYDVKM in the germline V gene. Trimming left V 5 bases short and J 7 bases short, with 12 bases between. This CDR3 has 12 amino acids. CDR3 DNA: TGTGCCAGCAGTATTTATGCGAGGGAGCAGTACTTC. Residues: CASSIYAREQYF.

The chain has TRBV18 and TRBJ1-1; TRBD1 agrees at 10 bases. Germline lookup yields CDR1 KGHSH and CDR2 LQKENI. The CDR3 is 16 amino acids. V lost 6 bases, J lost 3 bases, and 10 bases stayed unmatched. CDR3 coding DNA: TGTGCCAGCTCGCGCAACGGACAGGGGGGGGACACTGAAGCTTTCTTT. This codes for CASSRNGQGGDTEAFF.

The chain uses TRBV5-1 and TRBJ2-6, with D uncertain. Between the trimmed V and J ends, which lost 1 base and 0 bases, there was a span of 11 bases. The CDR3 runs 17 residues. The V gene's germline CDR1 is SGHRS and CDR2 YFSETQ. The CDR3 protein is CASSLPQLSSGANVLTF. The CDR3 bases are TGCGCCAGCAGCTTGCCCCAACTTAGCTCTGGGGCCAACGTCCTGACTTTC.

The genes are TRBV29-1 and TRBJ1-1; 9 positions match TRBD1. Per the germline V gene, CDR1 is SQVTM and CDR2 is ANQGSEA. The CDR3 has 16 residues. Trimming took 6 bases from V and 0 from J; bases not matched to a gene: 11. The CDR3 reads CSVRTGTGRMNTEAFF. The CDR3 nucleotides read TGCAGCGTAAGAACCGGGACAGGGAGGATGAACACTGAAGCTTTCTTT.

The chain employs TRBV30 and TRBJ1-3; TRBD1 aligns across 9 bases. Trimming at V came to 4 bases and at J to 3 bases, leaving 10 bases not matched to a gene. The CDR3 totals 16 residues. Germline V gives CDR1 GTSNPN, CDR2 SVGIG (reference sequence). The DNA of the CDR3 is TGTGCCTGGACTCCTGACAGGGGGTACTTTGGAAACACCATATATTTT. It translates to CAWTPDRGYFGNTIYF.

The CDR3 sequence is CASSLVSSYEQYF. The CDR3 region has the DNA TGTGCCAGCAGCTTAGTCTCCTCCTACGAGCAGTACTTC. V and J are TRBV7-6 and TRBJ2-7; no clear D. From germline, CDR1 is SGHVS and CDR2 FNYEAQ. V lost 1 base and J 0 bases, leaving 4 bases between the germline ends. The CDR3 is made up of 13 amino acids. Combining the CDR3 with reference TRBV7-6 and TRBJ2-7 gives the whole variable domain GAGVSQSPRYKVTKRGQDVALRCDPISGHVSLYWYRQALGQGPEFLTYFNYEAQQDKSGLPNDRFSAERPEGSISTLTIQRTEQRDSAMYRCASSLVSSYEQYFGPGTRLTVT.

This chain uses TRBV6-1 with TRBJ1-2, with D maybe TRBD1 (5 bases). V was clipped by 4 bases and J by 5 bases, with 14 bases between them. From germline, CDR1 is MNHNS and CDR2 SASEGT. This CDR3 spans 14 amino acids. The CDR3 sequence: CASSGAGKGYGYTF. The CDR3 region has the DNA TGTGCCAGCAGTGGGGCAGGGAAAGGATATGGCTACACCTTC.

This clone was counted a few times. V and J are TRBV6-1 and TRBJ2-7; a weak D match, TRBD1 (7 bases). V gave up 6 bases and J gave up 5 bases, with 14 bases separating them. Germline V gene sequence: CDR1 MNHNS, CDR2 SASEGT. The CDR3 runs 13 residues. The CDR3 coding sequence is TGTGCCAGCAGGGAGGGACAGTTTGACGAGCAGTACTTC. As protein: CASREGQFDEQYF.

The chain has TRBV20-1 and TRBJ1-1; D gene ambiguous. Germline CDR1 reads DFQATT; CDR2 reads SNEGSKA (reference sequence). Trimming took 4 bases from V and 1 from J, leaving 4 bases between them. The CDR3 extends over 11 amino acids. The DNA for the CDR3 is TGCAGTGCTACTTGGAACACTGAAGCTTTCTTT. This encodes CSATWNTEAFF.

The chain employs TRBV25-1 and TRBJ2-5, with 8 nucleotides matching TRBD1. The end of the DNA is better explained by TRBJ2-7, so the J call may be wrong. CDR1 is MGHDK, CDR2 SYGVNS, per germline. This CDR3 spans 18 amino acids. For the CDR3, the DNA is TGTGCCAGCAGCCTTATTGGTGGGACAGGCAAAGGGGCCTACGAGCAGTACTTC. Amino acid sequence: CASSLIGGTGKGAYEQYF.

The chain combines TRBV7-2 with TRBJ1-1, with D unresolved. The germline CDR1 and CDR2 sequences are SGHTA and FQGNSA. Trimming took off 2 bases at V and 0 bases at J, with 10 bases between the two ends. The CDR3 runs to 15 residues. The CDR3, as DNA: TGTGCCAGCAGCTTAACGGGGAGGCTGAACACTGAAGCTTTCTTT. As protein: CASSLTGRLNTEAFF.

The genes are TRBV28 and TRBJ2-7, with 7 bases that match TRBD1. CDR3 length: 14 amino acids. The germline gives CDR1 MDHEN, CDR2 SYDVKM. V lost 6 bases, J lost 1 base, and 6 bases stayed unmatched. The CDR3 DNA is TGTGCCAGCAGGTCAGGGGGTACGTCCTACGAGCAGTACTTC. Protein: CASRSGGTSYEQYF.

CDR3 DNA sequence: TGTGCCAGCAGCAAAGAGGAGGGGCAGCGATGCTACGAGCAGTACTTC. It is translated as CASSKEEGQRCYEQYF. The chain carries TRBV21-1 and TRBJ2-7; the table's D call, TRBD2, was not checked against the DNA. TRBV21-1 is a recognized pseudogene. The CDR3 length is 16 residues.

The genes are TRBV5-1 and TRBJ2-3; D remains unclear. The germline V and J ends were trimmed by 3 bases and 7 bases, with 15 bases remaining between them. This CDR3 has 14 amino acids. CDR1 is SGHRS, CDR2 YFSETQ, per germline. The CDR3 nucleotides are TGCGCCAGCAGCTCCGGTTCCCAAGAACATACGCAGTATTTT. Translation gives CASSSGSQEHTQYF.

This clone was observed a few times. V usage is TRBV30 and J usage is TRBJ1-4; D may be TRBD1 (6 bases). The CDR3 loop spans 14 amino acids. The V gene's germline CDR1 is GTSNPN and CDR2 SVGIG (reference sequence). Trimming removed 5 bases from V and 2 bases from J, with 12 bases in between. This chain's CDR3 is CAWARTATNEKLFF. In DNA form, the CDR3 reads TGTGCCTGGGCCCGGACAGCGACTAATGAAAAACTGTTTTTT.

As DNA, the CDR3 is TGTGCCAGCAGCGATAACGCATTGATGGAGGATGGCTACACCTTC. It codes for CASSDNALMEDGYTF. The V and J genes are TRBV9 and TRBJ1-2; no clear D. CDR1 SGDLS and CDR2 YYNGEE come from the germline V gene. The CDR3 length is 15 residues. Trimming left V 3 bases short and J 6 bases short, with 18 bases between.

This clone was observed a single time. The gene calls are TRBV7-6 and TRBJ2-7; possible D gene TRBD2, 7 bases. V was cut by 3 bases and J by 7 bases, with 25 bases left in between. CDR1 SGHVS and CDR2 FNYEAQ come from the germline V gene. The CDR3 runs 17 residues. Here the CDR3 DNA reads TGTGCCAGCAGCTTTCTCCTGGGGGCGGGAGTAACGTCGGAGCAGTACTTC. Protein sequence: CASSFLLGAGVTSEQYF. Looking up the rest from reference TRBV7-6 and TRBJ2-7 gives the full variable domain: GAGVSQSPRYKVTKRGQDVALRCDPISGHVSLYWYRQALGQGPEFLTYFNYEAQQDKSGLPNDRFSAERPEGSISTLTIQRTEQRDSAMYRCASSFLLGAGVTSEQYFGPGTRLTVT.

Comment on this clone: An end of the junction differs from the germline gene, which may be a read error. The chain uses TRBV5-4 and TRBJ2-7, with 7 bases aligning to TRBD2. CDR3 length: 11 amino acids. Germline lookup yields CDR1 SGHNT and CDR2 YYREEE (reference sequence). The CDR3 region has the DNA TGTGCCAGCAGCTTGGGGCTAGCGGAGCAATTC. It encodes CASSLGLAEQF.

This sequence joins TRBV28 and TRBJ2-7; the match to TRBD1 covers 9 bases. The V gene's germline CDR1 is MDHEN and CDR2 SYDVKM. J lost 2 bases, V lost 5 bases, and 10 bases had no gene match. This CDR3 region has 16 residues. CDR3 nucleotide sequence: TGTGCCAGCAGTAGTCACCCCGGGACAGGGACCTACGAGCAGTACTTC. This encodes CASSSHPGTGTYEQYF.

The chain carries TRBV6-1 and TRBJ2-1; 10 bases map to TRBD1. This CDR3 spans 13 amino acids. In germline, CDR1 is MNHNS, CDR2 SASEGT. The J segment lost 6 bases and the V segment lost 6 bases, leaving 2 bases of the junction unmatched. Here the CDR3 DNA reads TGTGCCAGCAGGGGGACAGGGGCCAATGAGCAGTTCTTC. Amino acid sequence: CASRGTGANEQFF.

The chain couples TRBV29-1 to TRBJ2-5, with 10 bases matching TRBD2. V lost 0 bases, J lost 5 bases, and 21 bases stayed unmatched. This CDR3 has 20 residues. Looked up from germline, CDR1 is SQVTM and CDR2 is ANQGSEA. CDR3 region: CSVEDPRTVSGRGFGETQYF. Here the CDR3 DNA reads TGCAGCGTTGAAGATCCTCGGACAGTCAGCGGGAGGGGTTTTGGTGAGACCCAGTACTTC.

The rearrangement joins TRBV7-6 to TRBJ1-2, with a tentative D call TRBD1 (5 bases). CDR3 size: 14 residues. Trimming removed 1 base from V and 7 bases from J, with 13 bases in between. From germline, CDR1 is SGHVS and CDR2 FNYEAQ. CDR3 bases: TGTGCCAGCAGCTTAGAGGGCAGGAGGGGTGGCTACACCTTC. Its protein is CASSLEGRRGGYTF.